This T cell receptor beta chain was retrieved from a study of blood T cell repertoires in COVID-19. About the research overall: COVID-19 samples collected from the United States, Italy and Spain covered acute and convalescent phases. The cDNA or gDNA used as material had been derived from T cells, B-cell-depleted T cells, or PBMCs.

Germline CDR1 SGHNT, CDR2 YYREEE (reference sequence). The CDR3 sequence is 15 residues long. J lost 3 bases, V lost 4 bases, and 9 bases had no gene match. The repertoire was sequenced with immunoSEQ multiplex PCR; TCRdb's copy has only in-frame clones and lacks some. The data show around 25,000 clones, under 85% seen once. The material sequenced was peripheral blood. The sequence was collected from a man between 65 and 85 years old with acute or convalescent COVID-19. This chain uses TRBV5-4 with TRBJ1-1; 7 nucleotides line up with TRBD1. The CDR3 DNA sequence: TGTGCCAGCAGCCCTCAACAGGGGCCGCACACTGAAGCTTTCTTT. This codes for CASSPQQGPHTEAFF.